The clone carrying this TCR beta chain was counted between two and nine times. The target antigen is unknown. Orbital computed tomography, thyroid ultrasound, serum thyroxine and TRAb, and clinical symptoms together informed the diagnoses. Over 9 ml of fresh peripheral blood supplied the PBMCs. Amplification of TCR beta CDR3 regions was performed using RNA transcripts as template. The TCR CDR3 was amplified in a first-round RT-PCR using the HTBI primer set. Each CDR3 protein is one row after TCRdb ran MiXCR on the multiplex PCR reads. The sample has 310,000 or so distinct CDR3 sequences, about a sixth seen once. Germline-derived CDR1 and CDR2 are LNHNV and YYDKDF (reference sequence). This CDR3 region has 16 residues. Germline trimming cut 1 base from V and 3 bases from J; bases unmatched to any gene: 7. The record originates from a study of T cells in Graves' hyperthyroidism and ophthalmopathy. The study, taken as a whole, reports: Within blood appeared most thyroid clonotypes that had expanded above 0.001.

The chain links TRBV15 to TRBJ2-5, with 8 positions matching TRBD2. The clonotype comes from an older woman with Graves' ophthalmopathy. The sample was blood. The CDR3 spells CATSRGPGRGEETQYF. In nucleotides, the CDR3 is TGTGCCACCAGCAGAGGCCCCGGGCGGGGGGAAGAGACCCAGTACTTC.